These 3 T cell receptor beta chains were all obtained from the same sample, sequenced in a study of T cell clones after liver transplantation. Here immunoSEQ multiplex PCR was the method, and the copy in TCRdb shows in-frame clones only, minus some. The sample lists roughly 62,000 clones; approximately 70% were seen once. The specimen comprised CD4+ T cells from blood, sampled at the approximately 16-month timepoint. These receptors were taken from a human patient who received a liver transplant. Some T cells may be supplied by the graft donor.

This chain uses TRBV7-2 with TRBJ2-5; 7 bases are shared with TRBD1. CDR1 and CDR2 (germline): SGHTA, FQGNSA. The CDR3 contains 13 residues. Germline trimming cut 6 bases from V and 5 bases from J; bases unmatched to any gene: 6. The CDR3 region is CASSFNRGETQYF. Here the CDR3 DNA reads TGTGCCAGCAGTTTTAACAGGGGTGAGACCCAGTACTTC.

The rearrangement links TRBV9 to TRBJ2-2; 7 nucleotides line up with TRBD2. CDR1 and CDR2 from the germline V gene are SGDLS and YYNGEE. J lost 6 bases, V lost 4 bases, and 6 bases had no gene match. CDR3 length equals 14 residues. As DNA, the CDR3 is TGTGCCAGCAGCTTAGCGGGTGGTGCCGGGGAGCTGTTTTTT. The encoded protein is CASSLAGGAGELFF.

The V gene is TRBV4-3, the J gene TRBJ1-4; 7 positions agree with TRBD1. Germline CDR1 LGHNA, CDR2 YSLEER. This CDR3 spans 15 amino acids. The V and J ends lost 0 bases and 8 bases, in that order; junction bases with no gene match: 6. In nucleotides, the CDR3 is TGCGCCAGCAGCCAAGAAGGGGGCTCAGCGGAAAAACTGTTTTTT. It translates to CASSQEGGSAEKLFF.